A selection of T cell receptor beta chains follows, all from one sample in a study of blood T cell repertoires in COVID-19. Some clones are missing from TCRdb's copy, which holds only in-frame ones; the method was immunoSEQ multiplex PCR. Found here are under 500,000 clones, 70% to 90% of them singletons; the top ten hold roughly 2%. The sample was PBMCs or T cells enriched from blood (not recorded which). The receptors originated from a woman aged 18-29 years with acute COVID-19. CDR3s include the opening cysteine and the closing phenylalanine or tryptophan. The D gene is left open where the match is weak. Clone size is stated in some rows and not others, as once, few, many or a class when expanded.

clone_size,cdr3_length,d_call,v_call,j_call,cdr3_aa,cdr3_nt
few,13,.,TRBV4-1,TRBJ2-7,CASSHQESYEQYF,TGCGCCAGCAGCCATCAGGAATCCTACGAGCAGTACTTC
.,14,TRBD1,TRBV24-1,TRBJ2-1,CATTPGQGSNEQFF,TGTGCCACCACCCCGGGACAGGGGAGTAATGAGCAGTTCTTC
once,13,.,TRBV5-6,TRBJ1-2,CASSLGQGRGYTF,TGTGCCAGCAGCTTGGGGCAGGGTCGCGGCTACACCTTC
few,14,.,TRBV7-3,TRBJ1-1,CASSFYPGSTEAFF,TGTGCCAGCAGCTTTTACCCAGGAAGCACTGAAGCTTTCTTT
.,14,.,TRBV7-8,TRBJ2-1,CASSLVSRVNEQFF,TGTGCCAGCAGCTTAGTTTCCAGGGTTAATGAGCAGTTCTTC
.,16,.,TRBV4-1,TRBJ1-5,CASSQGTAYSNQPQHF,TGCGCCAGCAGCCAAGGGACAGCATATAGCAATCAGCCCCAGCATTTT
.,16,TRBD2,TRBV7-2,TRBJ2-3,CASSYGGAGGTDTQYF,TGTGCCAGCAGCTACGGCGGAGCGGGGGGGACTGATACGCAGTATTTT
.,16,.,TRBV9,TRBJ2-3,CASSVEAGSSTDTQYF,TGTGCCAGCAGCGTAGAAGCCGGGAGTAGCACAGATACGCAGTATTTT
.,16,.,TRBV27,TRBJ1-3,CASSPNPGTSGNTIYF,TGTGCCAGCAGTCCCAACCCAGGTACCTCTGGAAACACCATATATTTT
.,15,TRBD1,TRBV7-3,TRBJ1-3,CEQRDRGLVGNTIYF,TGCGAACAACGGGACAGGGGATTAGTTGGAAACACCATATATTTT
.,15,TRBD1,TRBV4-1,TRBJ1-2,CASSQPRQGDYGYTF,TGCGCCAGCAGCCAACCTCGACAGGGAGACTATGGCTACACCTTC
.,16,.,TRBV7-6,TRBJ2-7,CASSSRLGHVPYEQYF,TGTGCCAGCAGCTCGAGGCTGGGACACGTCCCCTACGAGCAGTACTTC
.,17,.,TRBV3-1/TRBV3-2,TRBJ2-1,CASSQSRLAGTYNEQFF,TGTGCCAGCAGCCAGAGCAGACTAGCCGGGACATACAATGAGCAGTTCTTC
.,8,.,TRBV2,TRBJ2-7,CASSDKYF,TGTGCCAGCAGTGATAAGTACTTC
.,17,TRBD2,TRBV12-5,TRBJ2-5,CASAILLAGNIQETQYF,TGTGCTAGTGCTATACTCCTAGCGGGGAATATACAAGAGACCCAGTACTTC
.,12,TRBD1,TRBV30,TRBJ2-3,CAWRDRGDTQYF,TGTGCCTGGAGGGACAGGGGGGATACGCAGTATTTT
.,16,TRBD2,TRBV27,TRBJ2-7,CASSRHTSGAYYEQYF,TGTGCCAGCAGTCGCCACACTAGCGGAGCCTACTACGAGCAGTACTTC
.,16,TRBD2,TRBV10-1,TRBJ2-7,CASSDWAAGSSYEQYF,TGCGCCAGCAGTGATTGGGCAGCGGGGTCGTCCTACGAGCAGTACTTC
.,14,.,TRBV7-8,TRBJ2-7,CASSLSSGKSPQYF,TGTGCCAGCAGCTTAAGTTCAGGAAAATCTCCGCAGTACTTC
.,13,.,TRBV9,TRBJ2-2,CASSVVLAGELFF,TGTGCCAGCAGCGTAGTACTGGCCGGGGAGCTGTTTTTT
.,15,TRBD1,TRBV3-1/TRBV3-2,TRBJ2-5,CASSRTGSVVETQYF,TGTGCCAGCAGCCGGACAGGGAGCGTGGTTGAGACCCAGTACTTC
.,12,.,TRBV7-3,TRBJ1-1,CASSSSNTEAFF,TGTGCCAGCAGCTCGAGCAACACTGAAGCTTTCTTT
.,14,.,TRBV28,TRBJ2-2,CASSLWGDTGELFF,TGTGCCAGCAGTTTATGGGGAGACACCGGGGAGCTGTTTTTT
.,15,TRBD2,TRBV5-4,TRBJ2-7,CASSTGLAGGYEQYF,TGTGCCAGCAGCACCGGGCTAGCGGGTGGCTACGAGCAGTACTTC
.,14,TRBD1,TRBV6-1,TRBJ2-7,CASSEIGQGGVQYF,TGTGCCAGCAGTGAAATAGGACAGGGCGGGGTGCAGTACTTC
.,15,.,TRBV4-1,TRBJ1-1,CASSPIYGANTEAFF,TGCGCCAGCAGCCCTATATACGGAGCGAACACTGAAGCTTTCTTT
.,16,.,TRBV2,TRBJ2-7,CASSVNRVSETYEQYF,TGTGCCAGCAGTGTAAACAGGGTTAGTGAGACCTACGAGCAGTACTTC
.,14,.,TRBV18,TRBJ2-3,CASSRLSTTDTQYF,TGTGCCAGCTCAAGACTATCAACCACAGATACGCAGTATTTT
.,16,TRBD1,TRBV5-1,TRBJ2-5,CASSLARDRAQETQYF,TGCGCCAGCAGCTTGGCCCGGGACAGGGCGCAAGAGACCCAGTACTTC
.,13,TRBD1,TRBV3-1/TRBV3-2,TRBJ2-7,CASSPGQTYEQYF,TGTGCCAGCAGCCCGGGACAGACCTACGAGCAGTACTTC
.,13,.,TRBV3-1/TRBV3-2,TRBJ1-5,CASSQDINQPQHF,TGTGCCAGCAGCCAAGATATCAATCAGCCCCAGCATTTT